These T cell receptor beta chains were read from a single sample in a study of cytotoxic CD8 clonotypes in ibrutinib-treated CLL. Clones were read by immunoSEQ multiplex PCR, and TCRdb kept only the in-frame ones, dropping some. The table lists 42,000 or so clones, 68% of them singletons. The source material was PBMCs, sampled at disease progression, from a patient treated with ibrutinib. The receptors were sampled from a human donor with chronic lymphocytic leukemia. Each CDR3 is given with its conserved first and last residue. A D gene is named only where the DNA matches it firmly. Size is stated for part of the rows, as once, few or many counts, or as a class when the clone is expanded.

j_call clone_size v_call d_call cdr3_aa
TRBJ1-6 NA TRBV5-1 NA CASQPTGNYNSPLHF
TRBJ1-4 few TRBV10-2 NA CASRKAGEEKLFF
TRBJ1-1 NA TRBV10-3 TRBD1 CAISDRGPLNTEAFF
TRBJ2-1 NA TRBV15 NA CATSIPNARREQFF
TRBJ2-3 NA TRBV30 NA CAWSIGGGSDTQYF
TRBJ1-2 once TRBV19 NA CASNPGISGYTF
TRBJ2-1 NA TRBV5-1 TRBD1 CASSSGTGGRHNEQFF
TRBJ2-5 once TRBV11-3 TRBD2 CASQRTSQYQETQYF
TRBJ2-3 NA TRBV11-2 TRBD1 CASENRGTDTQYF
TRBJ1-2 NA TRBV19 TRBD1 CASRLIGGPRHDGYTF
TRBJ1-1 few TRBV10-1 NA CASSVHTEAFF
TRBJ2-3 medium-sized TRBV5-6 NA CASSPGWGQASDTQYF
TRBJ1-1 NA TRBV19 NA CASSISSGALNTEAFF
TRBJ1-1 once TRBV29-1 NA CSVAQQARLAFF
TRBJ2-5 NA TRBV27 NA CASSINPGPMYQETQYF
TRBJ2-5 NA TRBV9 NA CASSVVEEGGETQYF
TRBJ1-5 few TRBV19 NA CASSIAADQPQHF